This T cell receptor (beta chain) originates from a study of shared clonotypes between healthy human individuals. Trimming pared 1 base from V and 1 base from J, leaving 12 bases between. The CDR3 has 16 amino acids. Germline V gene lookup returns CDR1 SGHRS and CDR2 YFSETQ. Assay execution proceeded at the deep level. Here immunoSEQ multiplex PCR was the method, and the copy in TCRdb shows in-frame clones only, minus some. The table shows about 2.3 million clones, with 85% to 95% occurring only once. Notes on this clone: What it binds is not known. This CDR3 is also generated by other DNA sequences in the sample.

Findings and caveats of the study: Investigators collected only blood, and repertoires in tissues likely differ.

Sequences were obtained from naive CD4+ T cells from PBMCs. Regarding subset: CD45RA+ positively selected. This chain uses TRBV5-1 with TRBJ2-1; D perhaps matches TRBD1 (6 bases). The receptor comes from a man aged 18 to 35 in good health. Some clones in this sample may be carry-over from other donors' samples. The CDR3 nucleotides read TGCGCCAGCAGCTTGACAGGGACGCTTTCCTACAATGAGCAGTTCTTC. Translation gives CASSLTGTLSYNEQFF. The whole variable domain, filled in from reference TRBV5-1 and TRBJ2-1, reads KAGVTQTPRYLIKTRGQQVTLSCSPISGHRSVSWYQQTPGQGLQFLFEYFSETQRNKGNFPGRFSGRQFSNSRSEMNVSTLELGDSALYLCASSLTGTLSYNEQFFGPGTRLTVL.